This T cell receptor (beta chain) derives from a study of OX40 agonist ivuxolimab in advanced cancers. Overall study: Intravenous ivuxolimab at 0.01 to 10 mg/kg was given to patients every 2 weeks. A partial response was reached by three patients: one with hepatocellular carcinoma and two with cutaneous melanoma.

Libraries were prepared by immunoSEQ multiplex PCR; TCRdb keeps only in-frame clonotypes and omits some of them. The sample has 53,000 or so clones; around 88% are singletons. Any history of autoimmune disease or systemic immunosuppression disqualified patients. The starting material was CD4+ or CD8+ T cells sorted from blood, obtained in a trial of the OX40 agonist ivuxolimab. This TCR derives from an adult with an advanced solid tumor such as melanoma, head and neck, liver or kidney cancer.

As DNA, the CDR3 is TGCGCCAGCAGCCCGGGGACAGGGAAATTGCACGAGCAGTACTTC. It encodes CASSPGTGKLHEQYF. The genes are TRBV5-1 and TRBJ2-7, with TRBD1 matching over 9 bases. With V trimmed by 4 bases and J by 5 bases, 10 bases remained unmatched. CDR1 SGHRS and CDR2 YFSETQ come from the germline V gene. The CDR3 totals 15 residues.